A single sample is the source of the 17 T cell receptor beta chains below, sequenced in a study of shared clonotypes between healthy human individuals. Naive-designated CD8 cells lacked CD45RO, were positively enriched for CCR7, and omitted terminally differentiated effector memory CD45RA+ cells. Repertoires were generated with immunoSEQ multiplex PCR, while TCRdb's copy carries only in-frame clones and drops some. The table has almost 700,000 clones, 92% seen once. Sample: naive CD8+ T cells sorted from blood. These receptors were obtained from a man aged 25-45 years in good health.

The chain combines TRBV18 with TRBJ2-7; 9 bases are a match to TRBD1. With 0 bases clipped from V and 3 bases from J, the junction kept 6 bases outside the gene matches. CDR1 and CDR2 (germline): KGHSH, LQKENI. This CDR3 has 16 residues. The CDR3 nucleotides are TGTGCCAGCTCACCACCGTCGGGACAGGGCTTCTACGAGCAGTACTTC. Protein: CASSPPSGQGFYEQYF.

The V gene is TRBV27, the J gene TRBJ2-7; D is uncertain. The germline V gene encodes CDR1 MNHEY and CDR2 SMNVEV (reference sequence). Trimming removed 6 bases from V and 6 bases from J, with 12 bases in between. CDR3 length: 12 residues. The CDR3 bases are TGTGCCAGCAGGGGAATATTCAGCGAGCAGTACTTC. Translating it yields CASRGIFSEQYF.

J is TRBJ2-7 and V is TRBV6-6; D ambiguous. The germline V gene has CDR1 MNHNY and CDR2 SVGAGI (reference sequence). Trimming took 2 bases from V and 3 from J, leaving 8 bases between them. The CDR3 consists of 13 residues. CDR3 protein: CASSYGHDYEQYF. CDR3 DNA: TGTGCCAGCAGTTACGGGCACGACTACGAGCAGTACTTC.

Notes on this clone: Other nucleotide sequences in the sample specify the same CDR3. The CDR3 is CASSEAGSYEQYF. DNA of the CDR3: TGCGCCAGCAGTGAGGCGGGATCCTACGAGCAGTACTTC. The chain carries TRBV10-1 and TRBJ2-7, with D possibly TRBD2 on 6 matching bases. Trimming cost V 2 bases and J 1 base, with 6 bases left between them. CDR1 is WNHNN and CDR2 is SYGVQD in the germline V gene (reference sequence). The CDR3 contains 13 residues.

Details on this clone: Other DNA sequences within the sample encode an identical CDR3. The chain combines TRBV19 with TRBJ2-7; D remains unclear. Germline loops: CDR1 LNHDA, CDR2 SQIVND (reference sequence). The CDR3 totals 13 residues. The V gene lost 2 bases and the J gene lost 4 bases, with 9 bases spanning the gap. The CDR3 nucleotides are TGTGCCAGTAGTATATTTGAAGGGTACGAGCAGTACTTC. It is translated as CASSIFEGYEQYF.

J is TRBJ2-1 and V is TRBV19; 9 positions agree with TRBD1. Germline V CDR1 and CDR2: LNHDA, SQIVND (reference sequence). The CDR3 is 15 amino acids. The V gene end was trimmed by 7 bases and the J gene end by 4 bases; junction bases not matched to a gene: 8. The CDR3 region has the DNA TGTGCCAGTAATCCTACAGGGGGCGGGTACAATGAGCAGTTCTTC. The encoded protein is CASNPTGGGYNEQFF.

The chain joins TRBV7-6 to TRBJ1-1; tentatively, D is TRBD1 (6 bases). V was clipped by 5 bases and J by 4 bases, with 20 bases between them. Germline V gives CDR1 SGHVS, CDR2 FNYEAQ. The CDR3 is 16 residues long. CDR3 loop: CASSNDRDKGSTEAFF. The DNA of the CDR3 is TGTGCCAGCAGCAACGACCGGGACAAGGGCTCCACTGAAGCTTTCTTT.

The CDR3: CAIERQGPNYNEQFF. Here the CDR3 DNA reads TGTGCCATCGAAAGACAGGGGCCCAATTACAATGAGCAGTTCTTC. J is TRBJ2-1 and V is TRBV2; 8 positions match TRBD1. Germline V gene data show CDR1 as SNHLY and CDR2 as FYNNEI. The CDR3 is 15 residues long. Trimming at V came to 10 bases and at J to 4 bases, leaving 12 bases not matched to a gene. The variable domain in full, completed from reference TRBV2 and TRBJ2-1, reads EPEVTQTPSHQVTQMGQEVILRCVPISNHLYFYWYRQILGQKVEFLVSFYNNEISEKSEIFDDQFSVERPDGSNFTLKIRSTKLEDSAMYFCAIERQGPNYNEQFFGPGTRLTVL.

The rearrangement links TRBV7-9 to TRBJ2-3; 7 bases map to TRBD2. This CDR3 is 12 amino acids long. The V gene end was trimmed by 6 bases and the J gene end by 5 bases; junction bases not matched to a gene: 2. CDR1 is SEHNR and CDR2 is FQNEAQ in the germline V gene (reference sequence). The CDR3 here is CASRGEGDTQYF. In DNA, the CDR3 is TGTGCCAGCAGGGGGGAGGGAGATACGCAGTATTTT.

The V gene is TRBV19, the J gene TRBJ2-1; D perhaps matches TRBD2 (7 bases). The CDR3 contains 15 residues. V gave up 1 base and J gave up 5 bases, with 12 bases separating them. Germline V CDR1 and CDR2: LNHDA, SQIVND (reference sequence). Here the CDR3 reads CASSIVIGGDNEQFF. Written as DNA, the CDR3 is TGTGCCAGTAGTATAGTCATAGGGGGGGACAATGAGCAGTTCTTC.

V is TRBV5-1 and J is TRBJ2-7, with D possibly matching TRBD2 (5 bases). Germline CDR1 reads SGHRS; CDR2 reads YFSETQ. The CDR3 contains 15 residues. V was shortened by 3 bases and J by 0 bases, with 13 bases between the two germline ends. This CDR3 reads CASSSSGVTSYEQYF. The CDR3 DNA reads TGCGCCAGCAGCTCGTCCGGGGTAACCTCCTACGAGCAGTACTTC.

DNA for the CDR3: TGTGCCAGCTCCTACCAGGATACGCAGTATTTT. Its protein is CASSYQDTQYF. The chain uses TRBV5-6 and TRBJ2-3; D gene unclear. This CDR3 comprises 11 residues. Deletions cut 7 bases from V and 6 bases from J, with 9 bases between. Germline V gives CDR1 SGHDT, CDR2 YYEEEE.

This chain connects TRBV5-1 to TRBJ2-7; D remains ambiguous. The ends were cut back, 4 bases at V and 4 bases at J, with 15 bases in the middle. The CDR3 has 14 amino acids. Per the germline V gene, CDR1 is SGHRS and CDR2 is YFSETQ. CDR3 in amino acids: CASSRDRYLYEQYF. The DNA for the CDR3 is TGCGCCAGCAGCCGAGACCGATACCTATACGAGCAGTACTTC.

The rearrangement links TRBV30 to TRBJ2-1; D is uncertain. Trimming cost V 5 bases and J 2 bases, with 13 bases left between them. Germline assignment: CDR1 GTSNPN and CDR2 SVGIG (reference sequence). This CDR3 spans 14 amino acids. In nucleotides, the CDR3 is TGTGCCTGGTCACTCTTATCGACCTACAATGAGCAGTTCTTC. Translated, it gives CAWSLLSTYNEQFF.

The rearrangement joins TRBV7-8 to TRBJ2-5; maybe TRBD1 (6 bases). The CDR3 is 14 residues long. Trimming removed 5 bases from V and 0 bases from J, with 10 bases in between. Germline V gene lookup returns CDR1 SGHVS and CDR2 FQNEAQ. The CDR3 loop is CASSVDRYQETQYF. Here the CDR3 DNA reads TGTGCCAGCAGCGTCGACAGGTACCAAGAGACCCAGTACTTC.

This chain links TRBV14 with TRBJ2-3; 8 nucleotides align to TRBD1. Trimming removed 4 bases from V and 2 bases from J; junction bases left unmatched: 2. CDR1 SGHDN and CDR2 FVKESK come from the germline V gene. The CDR3 is made up of 14 amino acids. CDR3 loop: CASSRTGTTDTQYF. The CDR3 DNA reads TGTGCCAGCAGCCGGACAGGGACCACAGATACGCAGTATTTT.

The rearrangement uses TRBV7-9 and TRBJ2-1; D is unclear. The CDR3 totals 12 residues. Germline lookup yields CDR1 SEHNR and CDR2 FQNEAQ (reference sequence). The ends were cut back, 6 bases at V and 8 bases at J, with 11 bases in the middle. The CDR3: CASSSTFDEQFF. The CDR3 bases are TGTGCCAGCAGTTCCACCTTTGATGAGCAGTTCTTC.